Described below is a single T cell receptor beta chain sequence and its context. Antigen: not known. The data belong to a study of CD8 T cells in Susac syndrome. The overall study: Blood was drawn from patients with Susac syndrome. At that point, they were therapy-naive, on corticosteroids, or on intravenous immunoglobulin alone.

Random hexamers were used to reverse transcribe about 0.5 to 1 ug of RNA. TCRdb analysed the immunoSEQ multiplex PCR reads with MiXCR anew, one entry per CDR3 protein. The sample lists under 200,000 distinct CDR3 sequences, roughly 94% seen once, with roughly 0.12% in the top ten. CDR3 length equals 17 residues. Germline lookup yields CDR1 SGHRS and CDR2 YFSETQ. V shed 4 bases, J shed 3 bases, and the junction held 7 bases outside the gene matches. Sequencing targeted TCR beta in T cells from blood (CD8+ and CD4+). Negative magnetic isolation gave CD8+ and CD4+ cells; FACS enriched CD8+ TEMRA. Study results and limitations: Within Susac syndrome CD4+ T cell repertoires, clonal expansion was not evident.

Sequencing was done on a sample of CD4+ T cells from PBMCs. The TCR was taken from a human donor with Susac syndrome. The genes are TRBV5-1 and TRBJ2-5, with 15 bases lining up with TRBD2. The DNA for the CDR3 is TGCGCCAGCAGCCGTTGGACTAGCGGGGGGGGTGAAGAGACCCAGTACTTC. Protein: CASSRWTSGGGEETQYF.